A single sample gave rise to the 2 T cell receptor beta chains below, sequenced in a study of T cells in Graves' hyperthyroidism and ophthalmopathy. RNA transcripts yielded amplified TCR beta CDR3 regions. Carried out on the TCR CDR3, a first-round RT-PCR used the HTBI primer set. Each CDR3 protein gets one entry after TCRdb re-called the multiplex PCR reads with MiXCR. The sample records around 520,000 distinct CDR3 sequences, 13% to 15% being singletons. The specimen was blood. The receptors originated from a woman in her late teens or twenties with Graves' hyperthyroidism.

This clonotype was seen many times. This chain connects TRBV13 to TRBJ2-1; D is perhaps TRBD1 or TRBD2 (5 bases each). CDR3 length: 13 amino acids. Per germline, CDR1 PRHDT and CDR2 FYEKMQ (reference sequence). V was clipped by 10 bases and J by 9 bases, with 19 bases between them. DNA of the CDR3: TGTGCCACCTCCGGGACCACTCTGGGTGAGCAGTTCTTC. It specifies CATSGTTLGEQFF.

As concerns this clonotype: This could be a read error, since a much larger clone is one nucleotide away. The rearrangement uses TRBV6-1 and TRBJ2-1; weak D call: TRBD1 (5 bases). V was pared by 6 bases and J by 12 bases, with 21 bases between. The CDR3 loop spans 14 amino acids. Germline values: CDR1 MNHNS, CDR2 SASEGT. CDR3 in amino acids: CASSRRQGYHGQFF. CDR3 DNA sequence: TGTGCCAGCAGCAGAAGGCAGGGTTACCATGGGCAGTTCTTC.